Listed below are T cell receptor beta chains from one sample, sequenced in a study of T cells after yellow fever vaccination. One entry per CDR3 protein, called by TCRdb with MiXCR from the 5' RACE reads. Of 250,000 or so distinct CDR3 sequences listed, more than 3.5% are singletons. Material: PBMCs, obtained 15 days after the yellow fever booster vaccination. The source is a man aged 18 to 29 who received the YFV17D yellow fever vaccine. Both conserved end residues are part of each CDR3.

J gene | V gene | CDR3 protein
TRBJ1-5 | TRBV7-2 | CASRMTGSNQPQHF
TRBJ2-1 | TRBV7-3 | CASSAPKTSGGENEQFF
TRBJ2-5 | TRBV28 | CASSPDSVAETQYF
TRBJ2-5 | TRBV7-7 | CASSIWTSGQETQYF
TRBJ2-3 | TRBV7-2 | CASSPPGYTQYF
TRBJ1-1 | TRBV7-9 | CASSLVGDRNTEAFF
TRBJ2-1 | TRBV7-9 | CASSSGLTYNEQFF
TRBJ1-6 | TRBV9 | CASGAGTNSPLHF
TRBJ1-5 | TRBV7-9 | CASSLGTQEGQPQHF
TRBJ1-1 | TRBV25-1 | CASMTGKVEAFF
TRBJ2-1 | TRBV20-1 | CSAPRPGLSDNEQFF
TRBJ2-3 | TRBV7-3 | CASSLTRPGGTDTQYF
TRBJ2-1 | TRBV7-2 | CASSPGRNSYNEQFF
TRBJ2-3 | TRBV12-3/TRBV12-4 | CASRPLAETDTQYF
TRBJ2-3 | TRBV5-1 | CASSSVWPDTQYF
TRBJ1-1 | TRBV7-9 | CASSLVAGNTEAFF
TRBJ2-1 | TRBV20-1 | CSALSGGGYNEQFF
TRBJ2-2 | TRBV5-6 | CASSLWSAGDIAGELFF
TRBJ2-2 | TRBV4-3 | CASSQEGRRTGELFF
TRBJ1-1 | TRBV2 | CASNGDGGGNTEAFF
TRBJ1-5 | TRBV5-1 | CASSLDASNQPQHF
TRBJ1-1 | TRBV4-2 | CASSPTDGPEAFF
TRBJ2-3 | TRBV7-2 | CASSPHRDTQYF
TRBJ2-2 | TRBV6-5 | CASSPATRSGGTGELFF
TRBJ1-5 | TRBV7-2 | CASSLAGEVRGQPQHF
TRBJ2-3 | TRBV7-3 | CASSAGLLAGYPDTQYF
TRBJ2-3 | TRBV30 | CAWSLQGLLDTQYF
TRBJ2-5 | TRBV5-1 | CASSLGAAQETQYF
TRBJ2-2 | TRBV6-5 | CASRSYRVNTGELFF
TRBJ2-6 | TRBV7-6 | CASSPQAGSGANVLTF
TRBJ2-3 | TRBV20-1 | CSAGRMADTQYF
TRBJ1-1 | TRBV7-3 | CASRQQGDTEAFF
TRBJ1-1 | TRBV29-1 | CSVFRQGKIEAFF
TRBJ2-3 | TRBV5-1 | CASSFISLDTQYF
TRBJ1-6 | TRBV7-6 | CASSLGQGRYNSPLHF
TRBJ2-5 | TRBV5-1 | CASRAGARETQYF
TRBJ2-1 | TRBV29-1 | CSAQTVYNEQFF
TRBJ2-5 | TRBV7-9 | CASSQSRETQYF
TRBJ2-3 | TRBV5-1 | CASSWRPGEGADTQYF
TRBJ2-1 | TRBV6-6 | CASSGLWGSEQFF
TRBJ2-3 | TRBV7-2 | CASSLGLAGYTQYF
TRBJ2-5 | TRBV5-1 | CASSGQTGVEETQYF
TRBJ2-2 | TRBV5-1 | CASSLQPTGQGNTGELFF
TRBJ1-4 | TRBV10-3 | CAISESTGTYLEKLFF
TRBJ2-1 | TRBV12-3/TRBV12-4 | CASSASPGLARSSYNEQFF
TRBJ2-7 | TRBV27 | CASSSTRGRKTYEQYF
TRBJ2-7 | TRBV7-2 | CASSIGTQQYEQYF
TRBJ1-1 | TRBV12-3/TRBV12-4 | CAISPDGAVSNTEAFF
TRBJ1-4 | TRBV7-9 | CASSLAYRGERLFF
TRBJ2-1 | TRBV13 | CASSTVRGEQFF